Shown below are 24 T cell receptor beta chains from a single sample sequenced in a study of blood T cells in healthy people across ages. Combining a sample-barcoded 5' primer with a J-beta primer mix, a second PCR ran for about 6 to 12 cycles. MiXCR, applied by TCRdb to the 5' RACE reads, yields one record per CDR3 protein. The sample gives roughly 640,000 distinct CDR3 sequences, approximately 30% of which show up once; more than 15% is in the top ten. Sequenced material: blood. Source of these receptors: a woman aged 80 or over in good health.

The chain employs TRBV4-1 and TRBJ1-2; TRBD1 aligns across 12 bases. After removal of 3 bases from V and 4 bases from J, the junction contained 0 bases not matched to a gene. The CDR3 sequence is 14 residues long. Germline CDR1 is MGHRA and CDR2 is YSYEKL. CDR3 protein: CASSQGQGAYGYTF. Written as DNA, the CDR3 is TGCGCCAGCAGCCAGGGACAGGGGGCCTATGGCTACACCTTC.

This clonotype was detected ten times or more. This sequence joins TRBV12-3 or TRBV12-4 and TRBJ2-7; the D gene is possibly TRBD1 (6 bases). The V end was cut by 5 bases, the J end by 2 bases, with 13 bases between. The CDR3 consists of 14 residues. DNA of the CDR3: TGTGCCAGCAGTCCCCCGGACAGTCCCTACGAGCAGTACTTC. It yields the protein CASSPPDSPYEQYF.

This clonotype was counted many times. The chain links TRBV14 to TRBJ1-6, with D perhaps TRBD1 (5 bases). This CDR3 is 16 amino acids long. V was clipped by 4 bases and J by 7 bases, with 17 bases between them. The germline V gene has CDR1 SGHDN and CDR2 FVKESK. CDR3: CASSLGGSRGNSPLHF. For the CDR3, the DNA is TGTGCCAGCAGCCTTGGGGGGAGTAGGGGAAATTCACCCCTCCACTTT.

This clonotype has more than one count but fewer than ten. V gene TRBV3-1 combines with J gene TRBJ2-7; D is possibly TRBD2 (6 bases). The CDR3 runs 15 residues. V lost 1 base and J lost 0, with 10 bases in between. Germline lookup yields CDR1 LGHDT and CDR2 YNNKEL (reference sequence). The CDR3 spells CASSQGPGLSYEQYF. The CDR3 DNA reads as TGTGCCAGCAGCCAAGGCCCGGGACTCTCCTACGAGCAGTACTTC.

This clonotype was seen a few times. The V and J genes are TRBV5-1 and TRBJ1-4; D gene ambiguous. This CDR3 comprises 15 residues. CDR1 and CDR2 (germline): SGHRS, YFSETQ. Trimming left V 1 base short and J 7 bases short, with 14 bases between. In DNA, the CDR3 is TGCGCCAGCAGCTTGTCAGGATACGGAGGTGAAAAACTGTTTTTT. Its protein is CASSLSGYGGEKLFF.

The CDR3 nucleotides are TGCAGTGCTAGAGTTTCTAGCGGGGGGGTCACAGATACGCAGTATTTT. Encoded protein: CSARVSSGGVTDTQYF. The chain employs TRBV20-1 and TRBJ2-3; 12 bases line up with TRBD2. Germline V gene lookup returns CDR1 DFQATT and CDR2 SNEGSKA (reference sequence). The CDR3 sequence is 16 residues long. The V gene end was trimmed by 1 base and the J gene end by 2 bases; junction bases not matched to a gene: 4.

V usage is TRBV3-1 and J usage is TRBJ2-7, with TRBD1 matching over 7 bases. V lost 6 bases and J lost 7; bases outside the gene matches: 12. The germline CDR1 and CDR2 sequences are LGHDT and YNNKEL (reference sequence). CDR3 length: 14 residues. The CDR3 coding sequence is TGTGCCAGCAGGTGGACAGGCTCGGGCGATGAGCAGTACTTC. This sequence encodes CASRWTGSGDEQYF.

V gene TRBV5-1 combines with J gene TRBJ2-3, with 9 bases that match TRBD2. J was trimmed by 2 bases and V by 4 bases; bases with no gene match: 8. Germline CDR1 and CDR2: SGHRS and YFSETQ. The CDR3 spans 16 residues. The CDR3 DNA reads as TGCGCCAGCAGCCTGGAAGGCGGGGGGGTCACAGATACGCAGTATTTT. It specifies CASSLEGGGVTDTQYF.

This clonotype was observed a handful of times. This may stem from a read error, because a much larger clone lies one nucleotide away. The genes are TRBV5-1 and TRBJ2-1, with 15 bases aligning to TRBD2. The last part of the DNA fits TRBJ2-7 better; the J call may be wrong. The CDR3 is made up of 21 amino acids. Germline V gives CDR1 SGHRS, CDR2 YFSETQ. Here the CDR3 DNA reads TGCGCCAGCAGCTTGGGGACTAGCGGGGGGGCCGCTATGAGCTCCTACAATGAGCAGTACTTC. This sequence encodes CASSLGTSGGAAMSSYNEQYF.

This clonotype was recorded at least ten times. The chain is built from TRBV20-1 and TRBJ2-1; D ambiguous. Germline V gives CDR1 DFQATT, CDR2 SNEGSKA (reference sequence). The CDR3 is 14 residues long. Trimming left V 3 bases short and J 3 bases short, with 12 bases between. CDR3 nucleotides: TGCAGTGCTAGGTCCGGGTTTGTCTACAATGAGCAGTTCTTC. Its protein is CSARSGFVYNEQFF.

This clonotype was counted between two and nine times. The rearrangement uses TRBV5-1 and TRBJ1-2; D is perhaps TRBD1 (5 bases). The germline V gene encodes CDR1 SGHRS and CDR2 YFSETQ. The V end was cut by 1 base, the J end by 4 bases, with 11 bases between. This CDR3 has 14 amino acids. CDR3 sequence: CASSLQGYGYGYTF. The CDR3 region has the DNA TGCGCCAGCAGCTTGCAGGGTTACGGCTATGGCTACACCTTC.

Remarks on this clonotype: A read error is possible here, since a much larger clone lies one base away. The rearrangement uses TRBV5-1 and TRBJ2-7; 9 positions agree with TRBD2. CDR1 SGHRS and CDR2 YFSETQ come from the germline V gene. The J segment lost 7 bases and the V segment lost 1 base, leaving 12 bases of the junction unmatched. This CDR3 is built from 16 residues. CDR3: CASSLTGAGGINEQYF. CDR3 nucleotide sequence: TGCGCCAGCAGCTTGACGGGAGCGGGGGGAATCAATGAGCAGTACTTC.

The chain carries TRBV7-9 and TRBJ2-1; the D gene is possibly TRBD1 (6 bases). CDR3 size: 14 residues. Germline values: CDR1 SEHNR, CDR2 FQNEAQ (reference sequence). Trimming took 1 base from V and 7 from J, leaving 11 bases between them. The CDR3 nucleotides read TGTGCCAGCAGCTTAGGGGGGCAGACAAATGAGCAGTTCTTC. It is translated as CASSLGGQTNEQFF.

This clonotype appeared many times. One base away lies a much larger clone, so this may be a sequencing read error. The gene calls are TRBV5-1 and TRBJ2-5; maybe TRBD1 (5 bases). In germline, CDR1 is SGHRS, CDR2 YFSETQ. V was clipped by 3 bases and J by 5 bases, with 14 bases between them. CDR3 length equals 14 residues. The CDR3 coding sequence is TGCGCCAGCAGCTGGATAGGGGCTGGTGAGACCCAGTACTTC. Translating gives CASSWIGAGETQYF.

This clonotype was detected ten times or more. The gene calls are TRBV20-1 and TRBJ2-5, with D unresolved. Trimming cost V 1 base and J 0 bases, with 6 bases left between them. CDR1 DFQATT and CDR2 SNEGSKA come from the germline V gene (reference sequence). The CDR3 contains 13 residues. The CDR3 region has the DNA TGCAGTGCTAGAGGGACGTACCAAGAGACCCAGTACTTC. This encodes CSARGTYQETQYF.

The table lists this clonotype with many counts. Since a much larger clone is just one base distant, this may be a read error. V usage is TRBV5-1 and J usage is TRBJ2-1, with D unresolved. Near its end, the DNA agrees better with TRBJ2-7, so the J call may be wrong. There are 14 residues in the CDR3. The germline V gene encodes CDR1 SGHRS and CDR2 YFSETQ. This CDR3 reads CASSLGRTYNEQYF. The CDR3 DNA reads TGCGCCAGCAGCTTGGGCAGAACCTACAATGAGCAGTACTTC.

Comments on this clonotype: A single base separates this from a much larger clone, so it may be a read error. This chain links TRBV27 with TRBJ2-6; D might be TRBD1 (5 bases). Germline CDR1 and CDR2: MNHEY and SMNVEV (reference sequence). The CDR3 loop spans 18 amino acids. DNA of the CDR3: TGTGCCAGCAGTTCCCAAAGGTCTGGCATCACTGGGGCCAACGTCCGGACTTTC. Translating it yields CASSSQRSGITGANVRTF.

This clonotype was seen only a few times. One junction end disagrees with the germline gene, perhaps due to a read error. The chain employs TRBV11-1 and TRBJ2-5, with D perhaps matching TRBD2 (5 bases). Near its end, the DNA agrees better with TRBJ2-4, so the J call may be wrong. The length of the CDR3 is 15 residues. The germline gives CDR1 SGHAT, CDR2 FQDESV (reference sequence). The CDR3 DNA sequence: TGTGCCTGCAGCTTACGGCCGCTCGGGGAAAACATTCAGTACTTC. Its protein is CACSLRPLGENIQYF.

This chain uses TRBV29-1 with TRBJ1-1, with D possibly being TRBD1 (5 bases). The CDR3 contains 15 residues. Looked up from germline, CDR1 is SQVTM and CDR2 is ANQGSEA. V lost 5 bases and J lost 1, with 17 bases in between. CDR3 in DNA: TGCAGCGTTCCGAGTTTGGGACGTCGGAACACTGAAGCTTTCTTT. Residues: CSVPSLGRRNTEAFF.

About this clonotype itself: With a much larger clone just one base away, this may be a read error. The CDR3 bases are TGTGCCAGCAGCTTAGGAGGGGGCCTTGTACCAGATACGCAGTATTTT. The encoded protein is CASSLGGGLVPDTQYF. This chain joins TRBV7-9 and TRBJ2-3, with 7 bases identical to TRBD1. V was clipped by 1 base and J by 4 bases; unmatched bases: 8. The germline gives CDR1 SEHNR, CDR2 FQNEAQ (reference sequence). CDR3 length equals 16 residues.

In its sample, this clonotype was seen a few times. The J gene is TRBJ1-1, the V gene TRBV6-5; perhaps TRBD1 as D (5 bases). The CDR3 has 14 residues. Germline V gene sequence: CDR1 MNHEY, CDR2 SVGAGI. V was shortened by 2 bases and J by 4 bases, with 11 bases between the two germline ends. CDR3 amino acids: CASSYGGLSTEAFF. The CDR3 DNA reads TGTGCCAGCAGTTACGGGGGGTTGAGCACTGAAGCTTTCTTT.

This clonotype has at least ten counts. The genes are TRBV5-6 and TRBJ1-5; no clear D gene. V was cut by 0 bases and J by 6 bases, with 13 bases left in between. The CDR3 loop spans 15 amino acids. Germline V gives CDR1 SGHDT, CDR2 YYEEEE. CDR3 in DNA: TGTGCCAGCAGCTTGGCTACGGGTTGGGGTCAGCCCCAGCATTTT. Translating it yields CASSLATGWGQPQHF.

This clonotype appeared many times. The J gene is TRBJ2-7, the V gene TRBV9, with D perhaps TRBD2 (6 bases). Germline V lookup: CDR1 SGDLS, CDR2 YYNGEE. The CDR3 contains 14 residues. Trimming took off 4 bases at V and 1 base at J, with 12 bases between the two ends. For the CDR3, the DNA is TGTGCCAGCAGCCCCGGCGGGGATTCCTACGAGCAGTACTTC. Translating it yields CASSPGGDSYEQYF.

This clonotype appeared a few times. V is TRBV5-6 and J is TRBJ2-3; D assignment may be TRBD1 or TRBD2 (6 bases each). The CDR3 runs 16 residues. Germline V gene sequence: CDR1 SGHDT, CDR2 YYEEEE. The V end was cut by 4 bases, the J end by 4 bases, with 19 bases between. CDR3 residues: CASSPGASTLPDTQYF. Here the CDR3 DNA reads TGTGCCAGCAGCCCGGGGGCTTCGACTCTCCCAGATACGCAGTATTTT.